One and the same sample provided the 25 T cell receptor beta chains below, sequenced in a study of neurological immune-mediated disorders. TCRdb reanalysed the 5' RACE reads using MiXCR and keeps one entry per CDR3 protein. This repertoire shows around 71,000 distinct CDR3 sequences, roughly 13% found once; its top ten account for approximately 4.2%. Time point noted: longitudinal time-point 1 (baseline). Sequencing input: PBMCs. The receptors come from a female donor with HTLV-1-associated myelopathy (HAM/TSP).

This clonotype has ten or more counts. CDR3 DNA sequence: TGTGCCAGCAGCCAAAGGGACCGGGACACTTCGTCCTATGGCTACACCTTC. This codes for CASSQRDRDTSSYGYTF. V gene TRBV3-1 combines with J gene TRBJ1-2; weak D call: TRBD1 (6 bases). The germline gives CDR1 LGHDT, CDR2 YNNKEL (reference sequence). The CDR3 is made up of 17 amino acids. Trimming took 2 bases from V and 4 from J, leaving 20 bases between them.

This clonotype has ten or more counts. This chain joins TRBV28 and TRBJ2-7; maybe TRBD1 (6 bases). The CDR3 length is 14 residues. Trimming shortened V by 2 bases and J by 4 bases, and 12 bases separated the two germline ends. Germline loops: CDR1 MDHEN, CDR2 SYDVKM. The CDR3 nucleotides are TGTGCCAGCAGTTTAGCCTTGGGGGCTTACGAGCAGTACTTC. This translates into CASSLALGAYEQYF. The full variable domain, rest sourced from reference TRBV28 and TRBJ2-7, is DVKVTQSSRYLVKRTGEKVFLECVQDMDHENMFWYRQDPGLGLRLIYFSYDVKMKEKGDIPEGYSVSREKKERFSLILESASTNQTSMYLCASSLALGAYEQYFGPGTRLTVT.

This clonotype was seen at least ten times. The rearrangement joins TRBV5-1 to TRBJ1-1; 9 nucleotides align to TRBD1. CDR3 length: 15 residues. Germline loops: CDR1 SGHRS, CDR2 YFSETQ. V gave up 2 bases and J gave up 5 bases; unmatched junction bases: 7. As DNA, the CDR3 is TGCGCCAGCAGCTTTACAGGGGGCTCGGAGACTGAAGCTTTCTTT. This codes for CASSFTGGSETEAFF. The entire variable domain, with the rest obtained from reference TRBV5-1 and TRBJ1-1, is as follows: KAGVTQTPRYLIKTRGQQVTLSCSPISGHRSVSWYQQTPGQGLQFLFEYFSETQRNKGNFPGRFSGRQFSNSRSEMNVSTLELGDSALYLCASSFTGGSETEAFFGQGTRLTVV.

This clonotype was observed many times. Here the CDR3 reads CASSSGQWGVDTQYF. The CDR3 DNA reads as TGTGCCAGCAGTTCGGGACAGTGGGGTGTAGATACGCAGTATTTT. The gene calls are TRBV12-3 or TRBV12-4 and TRBJ2-3, with 7 bases fitting TRBD1. CDR3 length: 15 amino acids. V was pared by 4 bases and J by 5 bases, with 9 bases of the junction left unmatched.

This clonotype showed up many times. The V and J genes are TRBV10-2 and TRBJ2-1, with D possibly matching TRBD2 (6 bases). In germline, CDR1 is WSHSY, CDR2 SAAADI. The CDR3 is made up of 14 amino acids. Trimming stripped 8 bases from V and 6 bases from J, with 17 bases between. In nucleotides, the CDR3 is TGCGCCAGCTGTCTGACTAGGGCGGGCAATGAGCAGTTCTTC. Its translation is CASCLTRAGNEQFF.

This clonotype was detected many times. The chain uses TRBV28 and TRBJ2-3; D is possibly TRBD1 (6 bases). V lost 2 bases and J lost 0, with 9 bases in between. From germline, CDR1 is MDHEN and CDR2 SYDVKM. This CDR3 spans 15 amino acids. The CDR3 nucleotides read TGTGCCAGCAGTTTAGGGCAGGGGAGCACAGATACGCAGTATTTT. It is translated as CASSLGQGSTDTQYF.

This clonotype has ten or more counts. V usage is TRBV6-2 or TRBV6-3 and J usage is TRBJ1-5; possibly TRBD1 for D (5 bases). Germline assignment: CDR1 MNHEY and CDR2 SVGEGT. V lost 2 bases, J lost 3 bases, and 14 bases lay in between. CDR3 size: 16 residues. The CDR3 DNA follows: TGTGCCAGCAGTTACGGGGGACGACAAACCAATCAGCCCCAGCATTTT. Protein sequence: CASSYGGRQTNQPQHF.

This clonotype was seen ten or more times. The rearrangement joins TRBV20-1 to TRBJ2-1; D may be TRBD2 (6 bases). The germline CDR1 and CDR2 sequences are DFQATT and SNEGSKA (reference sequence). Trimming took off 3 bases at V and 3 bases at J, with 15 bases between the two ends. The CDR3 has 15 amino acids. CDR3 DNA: TGCAGTGCTAGCGAGGGACTTGGTCTCTACAATGAGCAGTTCTTC. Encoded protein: CSASEGLGLYNEQFF.

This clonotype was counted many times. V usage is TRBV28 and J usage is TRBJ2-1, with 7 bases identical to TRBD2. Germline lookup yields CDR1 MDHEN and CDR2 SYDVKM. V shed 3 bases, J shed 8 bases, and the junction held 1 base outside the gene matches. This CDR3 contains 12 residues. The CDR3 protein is CASSLGGDEQFF. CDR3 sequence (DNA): TGTGCCAGCAGTTTGGGAGGGGATGAGCAGTTCTTC. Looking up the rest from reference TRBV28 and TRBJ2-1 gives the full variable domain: DVKVTQSSRYLVKRTGEKVFLECVQDMDHENMFWYRQDPGLGLRLIYFSYDVKMKEKGDIPEGYSVSREKKERFSLILESASTNQTSMYLCASSLGGDEQFFGPGTRLTVL.

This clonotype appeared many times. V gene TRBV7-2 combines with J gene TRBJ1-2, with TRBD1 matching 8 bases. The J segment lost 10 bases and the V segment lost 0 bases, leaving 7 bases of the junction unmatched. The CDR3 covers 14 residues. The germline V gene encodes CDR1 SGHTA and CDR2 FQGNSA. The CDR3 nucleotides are TGTGCCAGCAGCTTAGCGTGGGACAGGCGAGACTACACCTTC. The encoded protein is CASSLAWDRRDYTF.

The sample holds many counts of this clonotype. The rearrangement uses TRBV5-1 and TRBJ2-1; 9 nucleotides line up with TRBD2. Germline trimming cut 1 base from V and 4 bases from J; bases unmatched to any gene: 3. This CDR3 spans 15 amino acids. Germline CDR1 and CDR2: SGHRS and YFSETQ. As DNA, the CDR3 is TGCGCCAGCAGCTTGTTGACTAGCGGTTACAATGAGCAGTTCTTC. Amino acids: CASSLLTSGYNEQFF.

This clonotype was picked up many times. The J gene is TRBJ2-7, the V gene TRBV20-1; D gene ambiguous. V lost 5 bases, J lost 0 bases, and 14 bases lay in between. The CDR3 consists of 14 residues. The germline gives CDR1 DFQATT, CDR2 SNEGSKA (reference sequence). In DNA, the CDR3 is TGCAGTGCTTTATACTCCCGGAACTCCTACGAGCAGTACTTC. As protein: CSALYSRNSYEQYF.

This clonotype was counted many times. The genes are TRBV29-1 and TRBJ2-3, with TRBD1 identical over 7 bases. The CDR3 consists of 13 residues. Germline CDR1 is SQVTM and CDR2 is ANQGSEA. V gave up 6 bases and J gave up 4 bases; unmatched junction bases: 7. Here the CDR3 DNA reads TGCAGCGTGCAAAGGGGGCAATCAGATACGCAGTATTTT. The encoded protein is CSVQRGQSDTQYF.

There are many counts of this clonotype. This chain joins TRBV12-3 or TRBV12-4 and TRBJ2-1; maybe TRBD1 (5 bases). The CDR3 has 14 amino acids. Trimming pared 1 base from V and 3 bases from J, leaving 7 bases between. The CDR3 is CASSLDDSYNEQFF. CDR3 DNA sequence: TGTGCCAGCAGTTTAGATGACAGCTACAATGAGCAGTTCTTC.

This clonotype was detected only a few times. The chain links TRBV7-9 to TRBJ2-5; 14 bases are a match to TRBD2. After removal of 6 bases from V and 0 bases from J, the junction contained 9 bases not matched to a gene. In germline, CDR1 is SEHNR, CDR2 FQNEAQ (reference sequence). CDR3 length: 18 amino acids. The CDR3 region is CASSSGLAGGIHQETQYF. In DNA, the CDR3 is TGTGCCAGCAGTTCCGGACTAGCGGGGGGTATCCACCAAGAGACCCAGTACTTC.

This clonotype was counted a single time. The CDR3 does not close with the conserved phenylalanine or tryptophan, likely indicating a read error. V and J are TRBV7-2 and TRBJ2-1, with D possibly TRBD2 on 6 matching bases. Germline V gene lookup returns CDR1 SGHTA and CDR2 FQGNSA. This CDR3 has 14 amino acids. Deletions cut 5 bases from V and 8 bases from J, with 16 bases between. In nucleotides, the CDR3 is TGTGCCAGCAGCCTAGTTCGCTGGAGGGATGAGCAGTTCTTA. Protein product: CASSLVRWRDEQFL.

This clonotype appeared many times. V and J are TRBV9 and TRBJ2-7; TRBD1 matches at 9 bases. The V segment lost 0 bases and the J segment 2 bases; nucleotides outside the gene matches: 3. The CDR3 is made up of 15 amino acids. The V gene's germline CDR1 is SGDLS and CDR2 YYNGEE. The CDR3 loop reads CASSVAGQGTYEQYF. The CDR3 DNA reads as TGTGCCAGCAGCGTAGCGGGACAGGGAACCTACGAGCAGTACTTC.

CDR3 sequence: CASSVVGNEQFF. The CDR3 DNA reads TGTGCCAGCAGTGTGGTCGGCAATGAGCAGTTCTTC. The genes are TRBV27 and TRBJ2-1; no firm D call. Trimming took off 5 bases at V and 6 bases at J, with 8 bases between the two ends. Germline V lookup: CDR1 MNHEY, CDR2 SMNVEV (reference sequence). The CDR3 sequence is 12 residues long.

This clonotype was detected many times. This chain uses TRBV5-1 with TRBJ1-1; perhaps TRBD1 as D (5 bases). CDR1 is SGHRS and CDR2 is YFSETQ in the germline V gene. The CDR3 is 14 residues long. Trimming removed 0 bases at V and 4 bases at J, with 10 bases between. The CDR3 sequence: CASSLGSQGTEAFF. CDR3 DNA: TGCGCCAGCAGCTTGGGTTCCCAGGGCACTGAAGCTTTCTTT.

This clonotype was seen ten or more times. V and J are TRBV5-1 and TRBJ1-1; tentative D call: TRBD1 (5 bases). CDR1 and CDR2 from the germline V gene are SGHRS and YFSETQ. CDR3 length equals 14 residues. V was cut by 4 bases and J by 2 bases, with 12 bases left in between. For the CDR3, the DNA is TGCGCCAGCAGCCCCGGGACTGCTAACACTGAAGCTTTCTTT. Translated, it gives CASSPGTANTEAFF.

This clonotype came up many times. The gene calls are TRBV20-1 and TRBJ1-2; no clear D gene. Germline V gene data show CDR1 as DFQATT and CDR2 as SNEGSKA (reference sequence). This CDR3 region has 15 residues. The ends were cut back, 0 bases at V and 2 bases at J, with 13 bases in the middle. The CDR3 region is CSARDLGTRNYGYTF. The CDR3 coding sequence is TGCAGTGCTAGAGATCTGGGTACACGGAACTATGGCTACACCTTC.

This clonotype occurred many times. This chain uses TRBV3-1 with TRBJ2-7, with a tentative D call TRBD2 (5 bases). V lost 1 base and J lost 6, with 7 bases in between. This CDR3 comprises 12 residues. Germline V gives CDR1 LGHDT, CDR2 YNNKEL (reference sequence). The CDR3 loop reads CASSQVRGEQYF. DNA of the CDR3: TGTGCCAGCAGCCAAGTTCGGGGCGAGCAGTACTTC.

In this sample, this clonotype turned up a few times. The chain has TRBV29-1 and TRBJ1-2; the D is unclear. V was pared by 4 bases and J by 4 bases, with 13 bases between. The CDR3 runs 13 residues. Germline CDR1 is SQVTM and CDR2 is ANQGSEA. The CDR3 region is CSVVSDLFYGYTF. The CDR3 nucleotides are TGCAGCGTTGTCTCAGACCTTTTCTATGGCTACACCTTC.

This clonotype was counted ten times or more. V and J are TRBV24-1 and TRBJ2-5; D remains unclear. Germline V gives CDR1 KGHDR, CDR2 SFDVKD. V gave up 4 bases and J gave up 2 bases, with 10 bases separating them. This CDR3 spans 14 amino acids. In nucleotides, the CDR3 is TGTGCCACCAGTGAGAGAGGACGGCAAGAGACCCAGTACTTC. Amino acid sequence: CATSERGRQETQYF.

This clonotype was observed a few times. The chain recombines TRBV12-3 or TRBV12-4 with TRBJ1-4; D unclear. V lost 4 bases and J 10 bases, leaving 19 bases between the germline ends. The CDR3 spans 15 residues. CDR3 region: CASSSTDLMGGKLFF. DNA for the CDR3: TGTGCCAGCAGTTCGACTGACCTAATGGGTGGAAAACTGTTTTTT.